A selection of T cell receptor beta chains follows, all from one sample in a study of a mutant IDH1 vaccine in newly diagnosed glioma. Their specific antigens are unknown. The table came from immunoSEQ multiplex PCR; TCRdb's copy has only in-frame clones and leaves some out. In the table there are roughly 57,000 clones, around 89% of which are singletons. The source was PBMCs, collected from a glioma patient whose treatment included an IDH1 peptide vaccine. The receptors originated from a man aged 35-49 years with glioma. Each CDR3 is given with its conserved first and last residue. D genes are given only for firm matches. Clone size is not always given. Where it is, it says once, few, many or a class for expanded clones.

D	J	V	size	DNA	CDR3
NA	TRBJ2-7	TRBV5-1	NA	TGCGCCAGCAGCTTTGCGGGAAATAGGTACGAGCAGTACTTC	CASSFAGNRYEQYF
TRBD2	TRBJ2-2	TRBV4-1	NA	TGCGCCAGCAGCCTCGGACTAGCGGGGGGGACGAACACCGGGGAGCTGTTTTTT	CASSLGLAGGTNTGELFF
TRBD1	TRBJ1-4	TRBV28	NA	TGTGCCAGCAGTCCCTACTGGACAGGGAATGAAAAACTGTTTTTT	CASSPYWTGNEKLFF
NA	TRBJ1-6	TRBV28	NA	TGTGCCCTTGGGGCAGGGCGCTATAATTCACCCCTCCACTTT	CALGAGRYNSPLHF
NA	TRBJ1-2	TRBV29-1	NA	TGCAGCGTTGCCACCGGGACATTAGATGGCTACACCTTC	CSVATGTLDGYTF
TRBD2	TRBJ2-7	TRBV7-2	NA	TGTGCCAGCAGCTTATTGGGGGGAGGGAACTACGAGCAGTACTTC	CASSLLGGGNYEQYF
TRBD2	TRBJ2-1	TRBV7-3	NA	TGTGCCAGCAGCCGGGAGGGCTCCTACAATGAGCAGTTCTTC	CASSREGSYNEQFF
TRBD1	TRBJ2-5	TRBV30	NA	TGTGCCTGGAGTGGGACAGGGGAGAAGGAGACCCAGTACTTC	CAWSGTGEKETQYF
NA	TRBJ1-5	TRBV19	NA	TGTGCCAGTAGGAAAGAGGACAGTCTCTATAGCAATCAGCCCCAGCATTTT	CASRKEDSLYSNQPQHF
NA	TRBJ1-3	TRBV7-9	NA	TGTGCCAGCAGCTTTGGCACTGCTGGAAACACCATATATTTT	CASSFGTAGNTIYF
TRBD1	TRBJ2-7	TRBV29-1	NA	TGCAGCGTTGAAGATACAGGGGGGAGCTCCTACGAGCAGTACTTC	CSVEDTGGSSYEQYF
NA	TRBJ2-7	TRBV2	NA	TGTGCCAGCAGATCCCCCCACACCTCCTACGAGCAGTACTTC	CASRSPHTSYEQYF
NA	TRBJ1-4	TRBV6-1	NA	TGTGCCAGCAGTGGGGGTGGGGGCTCCAATGAAAAACTGTTTTTT	CASSGGGGSNEKLFF
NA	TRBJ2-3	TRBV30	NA	TGTGCCTGGAGGTTGAGGGGGGGAGTAGATACGCAGTATTTT	CAWRLRGGVDTQYF
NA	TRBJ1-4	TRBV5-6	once	TGTGCCAGCAGCTCCGCCGGGGGAAGTGAAAAACTGTTTTTT	CASSSAGGSEKLFF
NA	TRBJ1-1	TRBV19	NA	TGTGCCAGTAGTATTCGGAAGAACACTGAAGCTTTCTTT	CASSIRKNTEAFF
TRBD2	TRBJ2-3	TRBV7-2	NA	TGTGCCAGCAGCTCTCCCGGGACTAGCGGGAGGGCCGGGACAGATACGCAGTATTTT	CASSSPGTSGRAGTDTQYF
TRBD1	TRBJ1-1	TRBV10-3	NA	TGTGCCATCAGGGGGACAGGGGGCGCGAGCACTGAAGCTTTCTTT	CAIRGTGGASTEAFF
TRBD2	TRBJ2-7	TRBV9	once	TGTGCCAGCAGCTATTCCGGGACTATCTCCTACGAGCAGTACTTC	CASSYSGTISYEQYF
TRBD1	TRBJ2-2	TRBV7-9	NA	TGTGCCAGCAGTCAGGGGGCCGGGGAGCTGTTTTTT	CASSQGAGELFF
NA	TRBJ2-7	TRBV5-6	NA	TGTGCCAGCAGCCTTTTTACAGGATACGAGCAGTACTTC	CASSLFTGYEQYF
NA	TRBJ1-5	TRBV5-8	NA	NA	CASSLEFFGQANQPQHF
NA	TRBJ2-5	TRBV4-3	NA	TGCGCCAGCAGCCAAGATGAAGGAGGGCCCCTCGGGACCCAGTACTTC	CASSQDEGGPLGTQYF
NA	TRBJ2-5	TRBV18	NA	TGTGCCAGCTCACCACTATCACTTCAAGAGACCCAGTACTTC	CASSPLSLQETQYF
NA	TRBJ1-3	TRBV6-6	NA	TGTGCCAGCAGGCAGGGGTATGGAAACACCATATATTTT	CASRQGYGNTIYF
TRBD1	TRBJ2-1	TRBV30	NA	TGTGCCTGGAAGGGTTGGGACAGGGGAACCGGCAATGAGCAGTTCTTC	CAWKGWDRGTGNEQFF
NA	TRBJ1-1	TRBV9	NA	TGTGCCAGCAGCCCCATGGAGGGAGCGTACACTGAAGCTTTCTTT	CASSPMEGAYTEAFF
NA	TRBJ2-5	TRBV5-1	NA	TGCGCCAGCAGCTACCAAGAGACCCAGTACTTC	CASSYQETQYF
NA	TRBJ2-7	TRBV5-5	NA	TGTGCCAGCAGCTTGGGGCCTCAGGATCTGGGCTACGAGCAGTACTTC	CASSLGPQDLGYEQYF
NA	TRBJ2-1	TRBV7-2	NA	TGTGCCAGCAGCAGAAGAAATGAGCAGTTCTTC	CASSRRNEQFF
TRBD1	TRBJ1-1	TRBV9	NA	TGTGCCAGCAGCGTAGGAACCGGGACAGAGCTGAACACTGAAGCTTTCTTT	CASSVGTGTELNTEAFF
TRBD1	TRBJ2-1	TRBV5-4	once	TGTGCCAGCAGCTTAGGGGGCGTCAGGTCCTACAATGAGCAGTTCTTC	CASSLGGVRSYNEQFF
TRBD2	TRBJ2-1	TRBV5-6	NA	TGTGCCAGCAGCTTCCTAGCGGGCCTCAATGAGCAGTTCTTC	CASSFLAGLNEQFF
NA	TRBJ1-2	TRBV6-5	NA	TGTGCCAGCAGTTACTCGGGTAGGGGTTATGGCTACACCTTC	CASSYSGRGYGYTF
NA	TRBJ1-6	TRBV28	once	TGTGCCAGCAGTTTTCGACGGGAACAGCGAAATTCACCCCTCCACTTT	CASSFRREQRNSPLHF
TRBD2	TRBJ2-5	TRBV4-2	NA	TGTGCCAGCAGCCAAGGGCGGGAGGCCTTCGGGGAGACCCAGTACTTC	CASSQGREAFGETQYF
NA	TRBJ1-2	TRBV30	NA	TGTGCCTGGACAGCTAACTATGGCTACACCTTC	CAWTANYGYTF
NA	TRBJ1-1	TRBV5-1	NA	TGCGCCAGCAGCTTGGACCCCGGCTACACTGAAGCTTTCTTT	CASSLDPGYTEAFF
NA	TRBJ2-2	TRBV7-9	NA	TGTGCCAGCACCCCTGTGAGGTCAGGGAAGAGTCCCGGGGAGCTGTTTTTT	CASTPVRSGKSPGELFF
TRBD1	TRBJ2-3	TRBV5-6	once	TGTGCCAGCAGCTCCGACGGGACAGGGATTTGGGAAACAGATACGCAGTATTTT	CASSSDGTGIWETDTQYF
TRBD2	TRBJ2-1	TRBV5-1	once	TGCGCCAGCAGCGCGGGACTAGCGGTCAATGAGCAGTTCTTC	CASSAGLAVNEQFF
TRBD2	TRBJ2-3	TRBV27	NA	TGTGCCAGCAGTTTATCGAGGACTAGCGCCGATACGCAGTATTTT	CASSLSRTSADTQYF
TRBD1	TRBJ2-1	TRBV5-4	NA	TGTGCCAGCAGCTTACAGGGGCCCTATGAGCAGTTCTTC	CASSLQGPYEQFF
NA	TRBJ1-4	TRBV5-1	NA	TGCGCCAGCAGCTTGGGTTACGCAACTAATGAAAAACTGTTTTTT	CASSLGYATNEKLFF
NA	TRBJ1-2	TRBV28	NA	TGTGCCAGCAGTTCGGGGACCGCGTCGAACCCCTATGGCTACACCTTC	CASSSGTASNPYGYTF
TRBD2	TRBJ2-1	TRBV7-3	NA	TGTGCCAGCAGCTCGACTAGCGGAGCCTACAATGAGCAGTTCTTC	CASSSTSGAYNEQFF
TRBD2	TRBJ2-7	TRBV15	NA	TGTGCCACCAGCAGGTACGGACTAGCCGTTAATGTGCAGTACTTC	CATSRYGLAVNVQYF
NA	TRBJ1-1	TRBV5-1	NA	TGCGCCAGCAGCCGACCAGGGGTGGATGAAGCTTTCTTT	CASSRPGVDEAFF
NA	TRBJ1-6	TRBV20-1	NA	TGCAGTGCTAGAGAGGAAGTCTCCCTCCACTTT	CSAREEVSLHF
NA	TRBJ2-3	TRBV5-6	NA	TGTGCCAGCAGCTTGGCCGCCACAGATACGCAGTATTTT	CASSLAATDTQYF
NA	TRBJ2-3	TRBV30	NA	TGTGCCTGGAGTGTAATTGTGGGTGATACGCAGTATTTT	CAWSVIVGDTQYF
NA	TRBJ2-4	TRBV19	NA	TGTGCCAGTAGTATAAAATCCAAAAACATTCAGTACTTC	CASSIKSKNIQYF
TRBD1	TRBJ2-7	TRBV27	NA	TGTGCCAGCAGTTTATGGGACAGGGGCGCCTACGAGCAGTACTTC	CASSLWDRGAYEQYF